This T cell receptor beta chain originates from a study of OX40 agonist ivuxolimab in advanced cancers. Study-wide background: Prior therapy, whether anti-PD-1, anti-PD-L1 or anti-CTLA-4, was allowed, and approximately 37% had some.

Only in-frame clones appear in the TCRdb table, and some are missing; sequencing was by immunoSEQ multiplex PCR. The sample carries around 80,000 clones, about 88% recorded once. Germline CDR1 reads SNHLY; CDR2 reads FYNNEI. Trimming cost V 6 bases and J 0 bases, with 15 bases left between them. The CDR3 has 16 amino acids. General study points: By week 6 at 0.1 to 3.0 mg/kg, blood CD4+ and CD8+ T cells had expanded clonally.

Concerning this clone: The antigen is undetermined.

Excluded were patients having autoimmune disease history or systemic immunosuppression. J is TRBJ1-5 and V is TRBV2, with TRBD1 as a possible D gene (6 bases). The sequenced sample was CD4+ or CD8+ T cells sorted from blood, obtained in a trial of the OX40 agonist ivuxolimab. The receptor was derived from an adult with an advanced solid tumor such as melanoma, head and neck, liver or kidney cancer. CDR3 sequence (DNA): TGTGCCAGCAGCATGACAGGTGCCCATAGCAATCAGCCCCAGCATTTT. It codes for CASSMTGAHSNQPQHF.